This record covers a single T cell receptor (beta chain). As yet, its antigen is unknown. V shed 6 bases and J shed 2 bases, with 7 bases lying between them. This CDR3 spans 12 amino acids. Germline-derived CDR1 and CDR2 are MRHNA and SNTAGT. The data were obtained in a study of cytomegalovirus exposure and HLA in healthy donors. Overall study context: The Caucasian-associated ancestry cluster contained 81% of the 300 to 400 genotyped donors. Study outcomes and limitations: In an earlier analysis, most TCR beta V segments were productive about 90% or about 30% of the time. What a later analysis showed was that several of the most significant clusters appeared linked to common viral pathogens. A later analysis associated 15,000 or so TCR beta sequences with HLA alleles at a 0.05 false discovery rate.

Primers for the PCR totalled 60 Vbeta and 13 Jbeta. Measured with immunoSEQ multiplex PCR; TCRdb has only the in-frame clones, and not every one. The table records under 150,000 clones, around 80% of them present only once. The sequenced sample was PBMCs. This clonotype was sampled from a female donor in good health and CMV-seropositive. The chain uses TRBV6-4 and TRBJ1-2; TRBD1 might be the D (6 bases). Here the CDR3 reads CASRDSNYGYTF. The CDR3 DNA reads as TGTGCCAGCAGGGACAGCAACTATGGCTACACCTTC.